The 21 T cell receptor beta chains reported below all come from one sample, sequenced in a study of CD8+CD57+ T cells in acquired aplastic anemia. The use of genomic DNA as template underpinned the TCR beta VDJ and CDR3 profiling. MiXCR, applied by TCRdb to the reads, yields one record per CDR3 protein. The table records a few hundred thousand distinct CDR3 sequences, 34% of them present only once. The sequencing sample was made of sorted CD4+, CD8+, or CD8+CD57+ T cells (not recorded which) from PBMCs. The receptor source for this set is a human donor in good health, serving as a control.

Notes on this clonotype: This could be a read error, since a much larger clone is one nucleotide away. This chain joins TRBV5-1 and TRBJ1-2, with unresolved D. Germline CDR1 reads SGHRS; CDR2 reads YFSETQ. Between the trimmed V and J ends, which lost 0 bases and 3 bases, there was a span of 9 bases. This CDR3 has 14 residues. CDR3 bases: TGCGCCAGCAGCTTGGAATCGGGAGACTATGGCTACACCTTC. It specifies CASSLESGDYGYTF.

On this clonotype itself: A much larger clone is a single base away; this may be a read error. This chain connects TRBV19 to TRBJ2-1; D perhaps matches TRBD2 (5 bases). The tail of the sequence fits TRBJ2-7 better, so the J call may be wrong. The germline CDR1 and CDR2 sequences are LNHDA and SQIVND (reference sequence). CDR3 size: 15 residues. The CDR3 reads CASSMDHSGTYEQYF. The CDR3 DNA follows: TGTGCCAGTAGTATGGATCACTCGGGGACCTACGAGCAGTACTTC.

The chain has TRBV7-2 and TRBJ2-7; the D gene is possibly TRBD1 (6 bases). Trimming cost V 2 bases and J 5 bases, with 13 bases left between them. Germline V gene data show CDR1 as SGHTA and CDR2 as FQGNSA. CDR3 size: 14 residues. The CDR3 nucleotides read TGTGCCAGCAGCTTATATACAGGGAGCGACGAGCAGTACTTC. It translates to CASSLYTGSDEQYF.

The chain couples TRBV7-2 to TRBJ2-2; either TRBD1 or TRBD2 may supply D (6 bases each). V lost 1 base to trimming and J lost 0 bases, with 9 bases between them. The V gene's germline CDR1 is SGHTA and CDR2 FQGNSA. This CDR3 spans 16 amino acids. The CDR3 protein is CASSLVGGSNTGELFF. CDR3 DNA: TGTGCCAGCAGCTTAGTGGGGGGCTCGAACACCGGGGAGCTGTTTTTT. Complete variable domain (other parts from reference TRBV7-2 and TRBJ2-2): GAGVSQSPSNKVTEKGKDVELRCDPISGHTALYWYRQSLGQGLEFLIYFQGNSAPDKSGLPSDRFSAERTGGSVSTLTIQRTQQEDSAVYLCASSLVGGSNTGELFFGEGSRLTVL.

This chain uses TRBV29-1 with TRBJ2-3; 7 bases are a match to TRBD1. Looked up from germline, CDR1 is SQVTM and CDR2 is ANQGSEA. With 4 bases clipped from V and 6 bases from J, the junction kept 4 bases outside the gene matches. This CDR3 contains 12 residues. In DNA form, the CDR3 reads TGCAGCGTTGGACAGGGAGATGATACGCAGTATTTT. Amino acid sequence: CSVGQGDDTQYF.

This chain uses TRBV7-9 with TRBJ2-7, with D perhaps TRBD1 (7 bases). The CDR3 extends over 15 amino acids. V was shortened by 5 bases and J by 1 base, with 15 bases between the two germline ends. Looked up from germline, CDR1 is SEHNR and CDR2 is FQNEAQ (reference sequence). The CDR3 coding sequence is TGTGCCAGCAGCGGCGCGGGACAGATATCCTACGAGCAGTACTTC. Translating gives CASSGAGQISYEQYF. The full variable domain, its missing parts supplied by reference TRBV7-9 and TRBJ2-7, is DTGVSQNPRHKITKRGQNVTFRCDPISEHNRLYWYRQTLGQGPEFLTYFQNEAQLEKSRLLSDRFSAERPKGSFSTLEIQRTEQGDSAMYLCASSGAGQISYEQYFGPGTRLTVT.

This chain joins TRBV10-3 and TRBJ1-2; D uncertain. The CDR3 covers 12 residues. Deletions cut 8 bases from V and 5 bases from J, with 12 bases between. Germline V gene lookup returns CDR1 ENHRY and CDR2 SYGVKD. This CDR3 reads CAIAPRGYGYTF. CDR3 nucleotide sequence: TGTGCCATCGCTCCACGGGGATATGGCTACACCTTC.

Worth noting for this clonotype: The junction differs from germline at one of its ends, possibly a read error. This sequence joins TRBV19 and TRBJ1-2; D call uncertain. The CDR3 is made up of 14 amino acids. Germline V lookup: CDR1 LNHDA, CDR2 SQIVND (reference sequence). The CDR3 nucleotides are TGTGCCAGCAGTACCCCCTCCCTCAGCTATGGCTACACCTTC. It encodes CASSTPSLSYGYTF. Together with reference TRBV19 and TRBJ1-2, the CDR3 gives the full variable domain: DGGITQSPKYLFRKEGQNVTLSCEQNLNHDAMYWYRQDPGQGLRLIYYSQIVNDFQKGDIAEGYSVSREKKESFPLTVTSAQKNPTAFYLCASSTPSLSYGYTFGSGTRLTVV.

This clonotype has only one observation. A clone one base away is much larger, so this may be a read error. The chain combines TRBV5-1 with TRBJ1-2; possibly TRBD1 for D (6 bases). The germline gives CDR1 SGHRS, CDR2 YFSETQ. This CDR3 contains 15 residues. The CDR3 is CASNLGAGRSNDYTF. The DNA for the CDR3 is TGCGCCAGCAACTTGGGGGCAGGGAGATCAAACGACTACACCTTC.

This chain connects TRBV6-6 to TRBJ1-1, with D unclear. The CDR3 covers 13 residues. Trimming took off 2 bases at V and 3 bases at J, with 7 bases between the two ends. Germline values: CDR1 MNHNY, CDR2 SVGAGI (reference sequence). The CDR3 region has the DNA TGTGCCAGCAGTTACCTACCGGACACTGAAGCTTTCTTT. As protein: CASSYLPDTEAFF.

This clonotype was found many times. The J gene is TRBJ1-1, the V gene TRBV6-6; D is unclear. The CDR3 extends over 13 amino acids. Germline CDR1 reads MNHNY; CDR2 reads SVGAGI (reference sequence). Trimming cost V 5 bases and J 1 base, with 8 bases left between them. CDR3 amino acids: CASSNIENTEAFF. The CDR3 DNA reads TGTGCCAGCAGTAACATCGAGAACACTGAAGCTTTCTTT.

Only one count was recorded for this clonotype. This sequence joins TRBV20-1 and TRBJ1-5; the D is unclear. The CDR3 has 13 residues. With 3 bases removed from V and 5 bases from J, the gap between germline ends came to 11 bases. Per the germline V gene, CDR1 is DFQATT and CDR2 is SNEGSKA (reference sequence). The CDR3 here is CSASKVGHQPQHF. The CDR3 DNA follows: TGCAGTGCTAGTAAGGTGGGCCATCAGCCCCAGCATTTT.

A note on this clonotype: A much more abundant neighbour one base away suggests this may be a read error. The J gene is TRBJ1-1, the V gene TRBV11-2; D gene uncertain. The length of the CDR3 is 14 residues. Between the trimmed V and J ends, which lost 10 bases and 0 bases, there was a span of 15 bases. The germline CDR1 and CDR2 sequences are SGHAT and FQNNGV. The CDR3 region has the DNA TGTGCCAACAGATCTCTATTCATGAACACTGAAGCTTTCTTT. It encodes CANRSLFMNTEAFF.

This clonotype showed up just a few times. The chain recombines TRBV4-2 with TRBJ2-5; D is unclear. This CDR3 region has 19 residues. V was shortened by 0 bases and J by 5 bases, with 25 bases between the two germline ends. Germline assignment: CDR1 LGHNA and CDR2 YNFKEQ. The CDR3 here is CASSQDRVRAVGLMETQYF. CDR3 DNA sequence: TGTGCCAGCAGCCAAGATCGGGTTCGGGCGGTGGGGTTAATGGAGACCCAGTACTTC.

This clonotype was detected only a few times. V and J are TRBV27 and TRBJ1-4, with a possible D match to TRBD1 (5 bases). The CDR3 sequence is 15 residues long. The V end was cut by 4 bases, the J end by 8 bases, with 17 bases between. Germline assignment: CDR1 MNHEY and CDR2 SMNVEV (reference sequence). CDR3 amino acids: CASSSRQSYGEKLFF. CDR3 DNA: TGTGCCAGCAGTTCGAGACAGTCTTACGGGGAAAAACTGTTTTTT. The complete variable domain, with remaining parts taken from reference TRBV27 and TRBJ1-4, reads EAQVTQNPRYLITVTGKKLTVTCSQNMNHEYMSWYRQDPGLGLRQIYYSMNVEVTDKGDVPEGYKVSRKEKRNFPLILESPSPNQTSLYFCASSSRQSYGEKLFFGSGTQLSVL.

The table lists this clonotype with many counts. This chain links TRBV2 with TRBJ2-7; TRBD1 matches at 10 bases. Germline-derived CDR1 and CDR2 are SNHLY and FYNNEI. The V and J ends lost 2 bases and 0 bases, in that order; junction bases with no gene match: 7. The CDR3 runs to 17 residues. Here the CDR3 DNA reads TGTGCCAGCAGTGAAAGAGTGTGGACAGGGGGCTCCTACGAGCAGTACTTC. As protein: CASSERVWTGGSYEQYF.

This chain uses TRBV19 with TRBJ2-5; D perhaps matches TRBD1 (6 bases). The CDR3 covers 14 residues. The V gene's germline CDR1 is LNHDA and CDR2 SQIVND (reference sequence). Trimming removed 3 bases from V and 2 bases from J, with 10 bases in between. CDR3 bases: TGTGCCAGTAGTATCACAGGGTCGCAAGAGACCCAGTACTTC. It encodes CASSITGSQETQYF.

The chain employs TRBV11-2 and TRBJ2-1; D uncertain. This CDR3 is 15 amino acids long. V gave up 1 base and J gave up 5 bases, with 12 bases separating them. Germline V gives CDR1 SGHAT, CDR2 FQNNGV. DNA for the CDR3: TGTGCCAGCAGCTTAGGTCGTCAGCCTAACAATGAGCAGTTCTTC. Protein: CASSLGRQPNNEQFF.

This clonotype was observed a handful of times. The chain joins TRBV6-1 to TRBJ2-1, with 7 positions matching TRBD2. This CDR3 spans 16 amino acids. In germline, CDR1 is MNHNS, CDR2 SASEGT. The V gene end was trimmed by 7 bases and the J gene end by 2 bases; junction bases not matched to a gene: 11. The CDR3 DNA follows: TGTGCCAGCAATCCCGGTGCTGGGACTACCTACAATGAGCAGTTCTTC. Protein product: CASNPGAGTTYNEQFF.

This clonotype showed up many times. The J gene is TRBJ2-7, the V gene TRBV2, with 8 nucleotides matching TRBD1. CDR1 is SNHLY, CDR2 FYNNEI, per germline. The CDR3 length is 15 residues. V dropped 6 bases and J dropped 3; count of bases not matched to a gene: 10. The CDR3 region is CASSNGQGFFYEQYF. DNA for the CDR3: TGTGCCAGCAGCAACGGACAGGGCTTTTTCTACGAGCAGTACTTC.

This chain connects TRBV13 to TRBJ2-2, with unresolved D. This CDR3 has 15 amino acids. Germline V gene data show CDR1 as PRHDT and CDR2 as FYEKMQ (reference sequence). The germline V and J ends were trimmed by 6 bases and 7 bases, with 18 bases remaining between them. Here the CDR3 reads CASSRNRVVSGELFF. The CDR3 DNA follows: TGTGCCAGCAGTCGAAACCGGGTAGTCAGCGGGGAGCTGTTTTTT.